One and the same sample provided the 8 T cell receptor beta chains below, sequenced in a study of persistence of HIV-infected CD4 T cells. The immunoSEQ assay was version 4, run in survey mode. Clones were read by immunoSEQ multiplex PCR, and TCRdb kept only the in-frame ones, dropping some. The repertoire holds fewer than 40,000 clones, with around 82% as singletons. The stimulus was lysate of CMV-infected fibroblasts, 8.5 to 10 ug/mL. Sorted nonresponding memory CD4+ T cells were CD40L-negative, CD69-negative, CD45RO-high. No antigen is known for these receptors. This sample comprised CD4+ T cells sorted from PBMCs after roughly 17-hour stimulation, obtained from a patient who received antiretroviral therapy. The receptor source for this set is an adult man with HIV who was CMV-seropositive.

The chain uses TRBV6-5 and TRBJ2-7; either TRBD1 or TRBD2 may supply D (5 bases each). The CDR3 runs 13 residues. From germline, CDR1 is MNHEY and CDR2 SVGAGI. V was clipped by 6 bases and J by 5 bases, with 14 bases between them. The chain's CDR3 is CASRGTVEHEQYF. DNA for the CDR3: TGTGCCAGCAGAGGGACGGTCGAGCACGAGCAGTACTTC.

The chain employs TRBV7-8 and TRBJ1-1, with TRBD1 as a possible D gene (5 bases). Germline lookup yields CDR1 SGHVS and CDR2 FQNEAQ. Trimming took 2 bases from V and 3 from J, leaving 13 bases between them. The CDR3 loop spans 15 amino acids. CDR3 coding DNA: TGTGCCAGCAGCTTATCGCCAGGGTCGGACACTGAAGCTTTCTTT. It codes for CASSLSPGSDTEAFF.

The rearrangement joins TRBV11-3 to TRBJ2-5; TRBD2 aligns across 13 bases. The V gene end was trimmed by 1 base and the J gene end by 3 bases; junction bases not matched to a gene: 8. This CDR3 is built from 18 residues. The germline V gene has CDR1 SGHNT and CDR2 YENEEA. The CDR3 DNA reads as TGTGCCAGCAGCTTAGGATTAAATGGACTAGCGGGGGAAGAGACCCAGTACTTC. Amino acid sequence: CASSLGLNGLAGEETQYF.

V usage is TRBV7-8 and J usage is TRBJ2-3; 9 bases align to TRBD1. After removal of 8 bases from V and 0 bases from J, the junction contained 9 bases not matched to a gene. Germline V gene sequence: CDR1 SGHVS, CDR2 FQNEAQ. The length of the CDR3 is 16 residues. CDR3: CASGPGDRASTDTQYF. For the CDR3, the DNA is TGTGCCAGCGGCCCTGGGGACAGGGCAAGCACAGATACGCAGTATTTT.

The V and J genes are TRBV28 and TRBJ2-3, with 11 bases identical to TRBD2. The CDR3 loop spans 16 amino acids. J was trimmed by 0 bases and V by 6 bases; bases with no gene match: 5. CDR1 and CDR2 from the germline V gene are MDHEN and SYDVKM. This CDR3 reads CASRAGLAASTDTQYF. The CDR3 DNA sequence: TGTGCCAGCAGAGCGGGACTAGCGGCTAGCACAGATACGCAGTATTTT.

This chain uses TRBV5-8 with TRBJ2-5, with 7 nucleotides matching TRBD2. This CDR3 has 17 amino acids. CDR1 and CDR2 from the germline V gene are SGHTS and YDEGEE. The V segment lost 3 bases and the J segment 4 bases; nucleotides outside the gene matches: 15. DNA of the CDR3: TGTGCCAGCAGCTGGCCTGGACTAGTAAATCTACGAGAGACCCAGTACTTC. This codes for CASSWPGLVNLRETQYF.

This clone is categorized as medium-sized (0.01 to 0.1%). The chain employs TRBV27 and TRBJ2-7; 8 nucleotides align to TRBD2. CDR1 and CDR2 from the germline V gene are MNHEY and SMNVEV (reference sequence). After removal of 3 bases from V and 2 bases from J, the junction contained 9 bases not matched to a gene. The CDR3 loop spans 16 amino acids. CDR3 region: CASSFGGGRAAYEQYF. DNA for the CDR3: TGTGCCAGCAGTTTCGGGGGGGGCAGGGCGGCCTACGAGCAGTACTTC.

This clone has a single count. V and J are TRBV6-6 and TRBJ1-1; D is perhaps TRBD1 (5 bases). Germline values: CDR1 MNHNY, CDR2 SVGAGI (reference sequence). V was pared by 4 bases and J by 0 bases, with 9 bases between. This CDR3 comprises 14 residues. The CDR3 loop reads CASSWDRVNTEAFF. The CDR3 coding sequence is TGTGCCAGCAGTTGGGACCGGGTGAACACTGAAGCTTTCTTT.